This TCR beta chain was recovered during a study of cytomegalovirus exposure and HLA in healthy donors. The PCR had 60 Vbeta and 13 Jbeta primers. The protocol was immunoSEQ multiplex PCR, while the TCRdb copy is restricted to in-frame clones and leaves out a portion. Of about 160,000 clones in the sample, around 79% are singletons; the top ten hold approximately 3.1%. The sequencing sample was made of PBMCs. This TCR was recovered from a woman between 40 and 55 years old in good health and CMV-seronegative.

The CDR3 sequence is CASSPGTGGKNGYTF. In DNA, the CDR3 is TGCGCCAGCAGCCCCGGGACAGGGGGCAAGAATGGCTACACCTTC. The rearrangement uses TRBV4-1 and TRBJ1-2, with TRBD1 identical over 12 bases. V dropped 4 bases and J dropped 6; count of bases not matched to a gene: 6. The length of the CDR3 is 15 residues. CDR1 and CDR2 (germline): MGHRA, YSYEKL.